This TCR beta chain emerged from a study of beta chain features in type 1 diabetes. As for the study in general: Cell yields, age and gender were similar between patients and healthy donors.

Findings and limits, study-wide: The naive, central memory and Treg TCRB repertoires looked more alike in patients than they did in healthy donors. The question of HLA type influencing TCRB rearrangement was one that remained unresolved here.

cDNA synthesis used the whole RNA isolate, giving expressed TCRB sequences. Here immunoSEQ multiplex PCR was the method, and the copy in TCRdb shows in-frame clones only, minus some. The table shows around 310,000 clones, with approximately 11% occurring only once. This clone was counted between two and nine times. What it binds is unknown. Material for sequencing was naive CD4+ T cells from blood. This clonotype was obtained from a woman aged 25 to 39 in good health.

The CDR3 DNA follows: TGTGCCAGCAGCCTCTCGGACGGGAGCAATGAGCAGTTCTTC. Translating it yields CASSLSDGSNEQFF. The chain is built from TRBV7-2 and TRBJ2-1; a weak D match, TRBD2 (6 bases). CDR3 length: 14 residues. CDR1 is SGHTA and CDR2 is FQGNSA in the germline V gene. The germline V and J ends were trimmed by 5 bases and 6 bases, with 14 bases remaining between them.